The subject of this entry is one TCR beta chain. Its matching antigen is unknown. This sample was taken from a study of blood T cells in healthy people across ages. Trimming removed 1 base from V and 10 bases from J; junction bases left unmatched: 10. Germline assignment: CDR1 LGHNA and CDR2 YSLEER. This CDR3 contains 15 residues. Sample-barcoded 5' priming and a J-beta primer mix drove a second PCR of about 6 to 11 cycles. Via MiXCR, TCRdb re-called the 5' RACE reads, giving one row per CDR3 protein. The sample has some 760,000 distinct CDR3 sequences, around a quarter seen once. Broader study findings: Both higher diversity and more naive CD4+ cells marked long-lived donors when set against aged donors. As age increased, TCR beta diversity per million T cells fell in a roughly linear fashion.

These sequences were also reported in another study, on T cells of mothers and their children. That investigation notes: Mothers yielded over 8.5 million CDR3 reads, children about 2.8 million each.

The J gene is TRBJ2-1, the V gene TRBV4-3; 7 positions agree with TRBD2. This receptor was taken from a boy aged 10-17 years in good health. Sequencing was carried out using blood. For the CDR3, the DNA is TGCGCCAGCAGCCAAGTCACCGGACTAGTTCTGGAGCAGTTCTTC. Translation gives CASSQVTGLVLEQFF.